The rows below give T cell receptor beta chains drawn from one sample of a study of blood T cell repertoires in COVID-19. TCRdb's table, derived via immunoSEQ multiplex PCR, lists solely in-frame clones and lacks some. The table shows about 140,000 clones, with approximately 89% occurring only once. The source material was peripheral blood. These receptors all come from a woman aged 45 to 65 with acute or convalescent COVID-19. CDR3s include the opening cysteine and the closing phenylalanine or tryptophan. The D gene is left open where the match is weak. The size entry is marked missing in some rows and otherwise reads once, few, many or a size class.

v_gene	abundance	d_gene	j_gene	CDR3nt	CDR3aa
TRBV7-9	-	TRBD2	TRBJ2-3	TGTGCCAGCAGCTTAATGGGGACTACAAGCGGAACAGATACGCAGTATTTT	CASSLMGTTSGTDTQYF
TRBV19	-	-	TRBJ2-7	TGTGCCAGTAGTACTTCGACAGCCTACGAGCAGTACTTC	CASSTSTAYEQYF
TRBV7-3	-	TRBD1	TRBJ2-1	TGTGCCAGCAGCTTTCAACCCCCATCAGGGGGATTTAGCAATGAGCAGTTCTTC	CASSFQPPSGGFSNEQFF
TRBV12-2	-	-	TRBJ2-5	TGTGCAAGTCGCTTAGAGAGGGCGGCGGCCGAATCCGGGGAGACCCAGTACTTC	CASRLERAAAESGETQYF
TRBV19	few	-	TRBJ1-2	TGTGCCAGTAGTATAGATCCCGGCAGGGAACGCTATGGCTACACCTTC	CASSIDPGRERYGYTF
TRBV10-3	-	-	TRBJ2-5	TGTGCCATCAGTGCCCTCACTGGGGGGGCCCTAGGAACCCAGTACTTC	CAISALTGGALGTQYF
TRBV4-1	-	-	TRBJ2-2	TGCGCCAGCAGCCATGGGGGCCCAGGGGAGCTGTTTTTT	CASSHGGPGELFF
TRBV9	-	TRBD1	TRBJ1-5	TGTGCCAGCAGTGGACAGGGGGCTGGTCAGCCCCAGCATTTT	CASSGQGAGQPQHF
TRBV19	-	-	TRBJ2-2	TGTGCCAGTAGTATAGGTACATACGACACCGGGGAGCTGTTTTTT	CASSIGTYDTGELFF
TRBV7-2	-	-	TRBJ2-5	TGTGCAACAGGGTCCTTAGGACGGGAGACCCAGTACTTC	CATGSLGRETQYF
TRBV7-9	-	-	TRBJ1-2	TGTGCCAGCAGCTTAGTGTACGGAGCCTATGGCTACACCTTC	CASSLVYGAYGYTF
TRBV28	-	TRBD2	TRBJ2-7	TGTGCCAGCAGTTTCCCGCTAGCGGGGGGTCTGTACGAGCAGTACTTC	CASSFPLAGGLYEQYF
TRBV18	-	-	TRBJ2-2	TGTGCCAGCTCGTCCGCGGAGACGAACACCGGGGAGCTGTTTTTT	CASSSAETNTGELFF
TRBV9	-	TRBD2	TRBJ2-3	TGTGCCAGCAGCTTAAGACTAGCGGGGGAGACAGATACGCAGTATTTT	CASSLRLAGETDTQYF
TRBV7-4	-	-	TRBJ1-6	TGTGCCAGCAGCTTAGCGTCTATGGGGCCCGACGATTCACCCCTCCACTTT	CASSLASMGPDDSPLHF
TRBV6-1	-	-	TRBJ1-2	TGTGCCAGCAGTGAAGGGGTGGGGGGTTCTAACTATGGCTACACCTTC	CASSEGVGGSNYGYTF
TRBV19	-	-	TRBJ2-4	TGTGCCAGTATGCCAACTCGGGGGAGCGGGCTCGAAAACATTCAGTACTTC	CASMPTRGSGLENIQYF
TRBV28	-	-	TRBJ1-1	TGTGCCAGCGGGGGCTACACTGAAGCTTTCTTT	CASGGYTEAFF
TRBV28	-	-	TRBJ2-1	TGTGCCAGCAGTTTATCCGGGAATGAGCAGTTCTTC	CASSLSGNEQFF
TRBV5-4	few	TRBD1	TRBJ1-1	TGTGCCAGCAGCGTCAGGGGGCTGGAAGACACTGAAGCTTTCTTT	CASSVRGLEDTEAFF